The clone carrying this TCR beta chain was picked up many times. Its antigen is not known. These data belong to a study of T cells in Graves' hyperthyroidism and ophthalmopathy. Used for diagnoses were clinical symptoms, serum thyroxine and TRAb, thyroid ultrasound and orbital computed tomography. PBMCs were derived from under 13 ml fresh peripheral blood. Amplified TCR beta CDR3 regions derived from RNA transcripts. With the HTBI primer set, the TCR CDR3 went through a first round of RT-PCR. TCRdb used MiXCR to reprocess the multiplex PCR reads, holding one entry per CDR3 protein. Among around 370,000 distinct CDR3 sequences listed, less than 20% were seen once. The V gene end was trimmed by 5 bases and the J gene end by 4 bases; junction bases not matched to a gene: 12. The CDR3 runs 16 residues. Germline CDR1 is SGHVS and CDR2 is FNYEAQ. Study-wide findings and caveats: The model's output predicted ophthalmopathy at a median of 6.5 months prior to onset.

The TCR was taken from a man between 18 and 35 years old with Graves' ophthalmopathy. Source material: blood. The chain employs TRBV7-6 and TRBJ2-3, with 7 positions matching TRBD1. The CDR3 loop is CASSPSFTGVADTQYF. CDR3 DNA sequence: TGTGCCAGCAGCCCAAGTTTTACAGGGGTGGCAGATACGCAGTATTTT.